This entry describes one T cell receptor beta chain. This sample is part of a study of blood T cell repertoires in COVID-19. The protocol was immunoSEQ multiplex PCR, while the TCRdb copy is restricted to in-frame clones and leaves out a portion. The sample includes around 440,000 clones, roughly 88% of them seen just once. The sequencing input was peripheral blood. The receptor was isolated from a woman between 50 and 59 years old with COVID-19, enrolled during active disease.

The CDR3 loop is CASSLGGRIAGNTIYF. CDR3 DNA: TGTGCCAGCAGCTTAGGGGGGAGAATTGCTGGAAACACCATATATTTT. This rearrangement joins TRBV13 to TRBJ1-3; D is ambiguous. Trimming cost V 0 bases and J 2 bases, with 11 bases left between them. The V gene's germline CDR1 is PRHDT and CDR2 FYEKMQ (reference sequence). This CDR3 is 16 amino acids long.